These 32 T cell receptor beta chains came from one sample sequenced in a study of CD8 T cells in Susac syndrome. Random hexamers were used to reverse transcribe the RNA input (about 0.5 to 1 ug). From the immunoSEQ multiplex PCR reads, TCRdb called clonotypes with MiXCR, one entry per CDR3 protein. Altogether about 440,000 distinct CDR3 sequences are present, around 83% being singletons, with the ten largest covering more than 0.09%. The sample taken for sequencing was CD8+ T cells from PBMCs. Every receptor here comes from a human donor with multiple sclerosis.

The chain employs TRBV29-1 and TRBJ2-1; 8 bases are a match to TRBD2. J gave up 4 bases and V 1 base, and 6 bases lay outside the gene matches. The CDR3 runs 15 residues. Germline lookup yields CDR1 SQVTM and CDR2 ANQGSEA. DNA for the CDR3: TGCAGCGTTGAAGGACCGACTAGCGCGTACAATGAGCAGTTCTTC. Protein product: CSVEGPTSAYNEQFF.

Written as DNA, the CDR3 is TGCAGCGTTGAAGTACCGACGGTGAGCTCCTACGAGCAGTACTTC. Protein: CSVEVPTVSSYEQYF. The chain is built from TRBV29-1 and TRBJ2-7; unclear D gene. With 1 base removed from V and 0 bases from J, the gap between germline ends came to 13 bases. The germline gives CDR1 SQVTM, CDR2 ANQGSEA. The CDR3 covers 15 residues.

V gene TRBV30 combines with J gene TRBJ1-3, with D uncertain. This CDR3 contains 13 residues. Trimming removed 4 bases at V and 0 bases at J, with 7 bases between. The germline CDR1 and CDR2 sequences are GTSNPN and SVGIG (reference sequence). This chain's CDR3 is CAWNEISGNTIYF. As DNA, the CDR3 is TGTGCCTGGAACGAAATCTCTGGAAACACCATATATTTT.

The V call is TRBV6-2 or TRBV6-3, the J call TRBJ2-3; D possibly corresponds to TRBD2 (5 bases). Germline loops: CDR1 MNHEY, CDR2 SVGEGT. Trimming took 4 bases from V and 2 from J, leaving 13 bases between them. The CDR3 sequence is 15 residues long. CDR3 sequence: CASSSRPGSTDTQYF. CDR3 in DNA: TGTGCCAGCAGTTCGCGACCGGGGTCCACAGATACGCAGTATTTT.

The chain links TRBV29-1 to TRBJ2-7; 7 bases fit TRBD1. Germline V gene lookup returns CDR1 SQVTM and CDR2 ANQGSEA. The CDR3 runs to 13 residues. With V trimmed by 6 bases and J by 1 base, 6 bases remained unmatched. The CDR3 spells CSVTQGISYEQYF. CDR3 nucleotide sequence: TGCAGCGTCACACAGGGGATTTCCTACGAGCAGTACTTC.

This rearrangement joins TRBV5-1 to TRBJ2-3; 12 positions match TRBD2. Germline trimming cut 0 bases from V and 5 bases from J; bases unmatched to any gene: 7. Per the germline V gene, CDR1 is SGHRS and CDR2 is YFSETQ. CDR3 length: 17 amino acids. The DNA of the CDR3 is TGCGCCAGCAGCTTGGTAGCTAGCGGGAGGGCCGAAGATACGCAGTATTTT. Amino acids: CASSLVASGRAEDTQYF.

The chain joins TRBV7-3 to TRBJ2-1; TRBD1 or TRBD2 may be the D gene (5 bases each). The CDR3 has 15 amino acids. Germline loops: CDR1 SGHTA, CDR2 FQGTGA. V lost 4 bases and J 6 bases, leaving 16 bases between the germline ends. Written as DNA, the CDR3 is TGTGCCAGCAGCTCCTTAGTCCGGGACGTCAATGAGCAGTTCTTC. It is translated as CASSSLVRDVNEQFF.

The CDR3 DNA sequence: TGTGCCAGCAGTTTATCAGCTAATGAAAAACTGTTTTTT. Amino acid sequence: CASSLSANEKLFF. The rearrangement links TRBV12-3 or TRBV12-4 to TRBJ1-4, with D hard to call. The CDR3 length is 13 residues. Trimming took off 2 bases at V and 3 bases at J, with 4 bases between the two ends.

The chain recombines TRBV19 with TRBJ2-7; D is ambiguous. V was trimmed by 3 bases and J by 3 bases, leaving 12 bases between them. CDR3 length: 14 residues. Germline V gene lookup returns CDR1 LNHDA and CDR2 SQIVND (reference sequence). Here the CDR3 reads CASSISVTYYEQYF. CDR3 DNA sequence: TGTGCCAGTAGTATTTCGGTGACCTACTACGAGCAGTACTTC.

The chain links TRBV12-3 or TRBV12-4 to TRBJ2-3; D is perhaps TRBD2 (6 bases). The CDR3 is made up of 15 amino acids. Trimming took 1 base from V and 7 from J, leaving 15 bases between them. The CDR3: CASSLGTTGLNTQYF. In DNA, the CDR3 is TGTGCCAGCAGTTTAGGCACTACAGGACTAAATACGCAGTATTTT.

The CDR3 sequence is CASSYSRTGSTLAGEAEAFF. DNA for the CDR3: TGTGCCAGCAGTTACTCTCGGACAGGGTCCACCCTGGCGGGGGAAGCTGAAGCTTTCTTT. The gene calls are TRBV6-5 and TRBJ1-1, with TRBD1 matching over 8 bases. Germline CDR1 and CDR2: MNHEY and SVGAGI. CDR3 length equals 20 residues. The ends lost 0 bases at V and 6 bases at J; junction bases unmatched: 21.

This chain connects TRBV19 to TRBJ1-5, with 7 bases identical to TRBD1. This CDR3 contains 15 residues. Germline V gene data show CDR1 as LNHDA and CDR2 as SQIVND (reference sequence). The V segment lost 10 bases and the J segment 1 base; nucleotides outside the gene matches: 10. This CDR3 is CATGGTVESNQPQHF. The CDR3 bases are TGTGCCACCGGGGGGACAGTCGAAAGCAATCAGCCCCAGCATTTT.

This chain uses TRBV12-3 or TRBV12-4 with TRBJ2-2; TRBD1 aligns across 8 bases. This CDR3 contains 15 residues. Trimming took 5 bases from V and 4 from J; bases not matched to a gene: 6. Here the CDR3 DNA reads TGTGCCAGCAGTCCCTGGGACAGGAGCACCGGGGAGCTGTTTTTT. Its translation: CASSPWDRSTGELFF.

This chain uses TRBV7-8 with TRBJ2-3, with TRBD2 as a possible D gene (6 bases). The CDR3 has 15 amino acids. Germline loops: CDR1 SGHVS, CDR2 FQNEAQ. Trimming left V 3 bases short and J 5 bases short, with 15 bases between. CDR3 nucleotide sequence: TGTGCCAGCAGCTTTTATGGGACTGTCGGAGATACGCAGTATTTT. It is translated as CASSFYGTVGDTQYF. Variable domain in full (rest from reference TRBV7-8 and TRBJ2-3): GAGVSQSPRYKVAKRGQDVALRCDPISGHVSLFWYQQALGQGPEFLTYFQNEAQLDKSGLPSDRFFAERPEGSVSTLKIQRTQQEDSAVYLCASSFYGTVGDTQYFGPGTRLTVL.

The V gene is TRBV27, the J gene TRBJ1-1; D remains ambiguous. V shed 0 bases and J shed 5 bases, with 7 bases lying between them. The CDR3 spans 13 residues. Germline V gives CDR1 MNHEY, CDR2 SMNVEV (reference sequence). The CDR3 DNA is TGTGCCAGCAGTTTATCGGTCGTGACTGAAGCTTTCTTT. It specifies CASSLSVVTEAFF.

The rearrangement joins TRBV3-1 to TRBJ2-5, with 11 bases matching TRBD2. V shed 0 bases and J 3 bases; nucleotides not matched to a gene: 3. The CDR3 is made up of 16 amino acids. Per germline, CDR1 LGHDT and CDR2 YNNKEL (reference sequence). The CDR3: CASSQEELAGEETQYF. CDR3 DNA: TGTGCCAGCAGCCAAGAAGAACTAGCGGGAGAAGAGACCCAGTACTTC.

The chain has TRBV4-1 and TRBJ2-5, with 7 bases identical to TRBD1. This CDR3 has 17 residues. Germline V CDR1 and CDR2: MGHRA, YSYEKL. The V gene end was trimmed by 0 bases and the J gene end by 4 bases; junction bases not matched to a gene: 11. The CDR3 sequence is CASSQDGFRQGGETQYF. Here the CDR3 DNA reads TGCGCCAGCAGCCAAGATGGTTTCAGACAGGGTGGAGAGACCCAGTACTTC.

A single count supports this clonotype. The rearrangement joins TRBV5-1 to TRBJ2-7, with 7 bases aligning to TRBD2. The germline V gene has CDR1 SGHRS and CDR2 YFSETQ. Trimming removed 5 bases from V and 0 bases from J; junction bases left unmatched: 2. The CDR3 is made up of 13 amino acids. The CDR3 nucleotides are TGCGCCAGCAGTGGGGGGGTCTCCTACGAGCAGTACTTC. Its translation: CASSGGVSYEQYF. Looking up the rest from reference TRBV5-1 and TRBJ2-7 gives the full variable domain: KAGVTQTPRYLIKTRGQQVTLSCSPISGHRSVSWYQQTPGQGLQFLFEYFSETQRNKGNFPGRFSGRQFSNSRSEMNVSTLELGDSALYLCASSGGVSYEQYFGPGTRLTVT.

This clonotype came up once. The rearrangement uses TRBV28 and TRBJ1-1, with D uncertain. Per the germline V gene, CDR1 is MDHEN and CDR2 is SYDVKM. The CDR3 has 18 amino acids. V dropped 6 bases and J dropped 4 bases, with 27 bases sitting between them. CDR3 loop: CASSKDASVWSVGTEAFF. In nucleotides, the CDR3 is TGTGCCAGCAGCAAGGACGCGTCGGTTTGGAGTGTGGGCACTGAAGCTTTCTTT.

V gene TRBV7-6 combines with J gene TRBJ1-4; 9 nucleotides line up with TRBD1. Germline V gene sequence: CDR1 SGHVS, CDR2 FNYEAQ. Trimming cost V 3 bases and J 0 bases; bases outside gene matches: 5. CDR3 length: 17 residues. The CDR3 coding sequence is TGTGCCAGCAGCTTCTTGGACAGGGGAACAACTAATGAAAAACTGTTTTTT. Residues: CASSFLDRGTTNEKLFF.

The V call is TRBV13, the J call TRBJ2-5; maybe TRBD2 (5 bases). Per the germline V gene, CDR1 is PRHDT and CDR2 is FYEKMQ (reference sequence). The CDR3 contains 15 residues. V lost 4 bases and J 1 base, leaving 13 bases between the germline ends. The CDR3 DNA is TGTGCCAGCAGCTCCACGGACTTTCCCCAAGAGACCCAGTACTTC. Its protein is CASSSTDFPQETQYF.

This sequence joins TRBV7-9 and TRBJ2-2; 7 nucleotides match TRBD1. CDR3 length: 15 residues. CDR1 SEHNR and CDR2 FQNEAQ come from the germline V gene (reference sequence). The V segment lost 6 bases and the J segment 3 bases; nucleotides outside the gene matches: 7. Here the CDR3 DNA reads TGTGCCAGCAGGAACACAGGGGTGGACACCGGGGAGCTGTTTTTT. This gives the protein CASRNTGVDTGELFF.

This chain uses TRBV6-1 with TRBJ2-5; no reliable D call. Trimming removed 2 bases at V and 5 bases at J, with 15 bases between. The CDR3 loop spans 15 amino acids. Germline V gene sequence: CDR1 MNHNS, CDR2 SASEGT. The CDR3 nucleotides read TGTGCCAGCAGTGAACTAGGAGATGGTCCGGAGACCCAGTACTTC. It specifies CASSELGDGPETQYF.

The chain couples TRBV19 to TRBJ2-7; D may be TRBD2 (6 bases). Germline loops: CDR1 LNHDA, CDR2 SQIVND (reference sequence). The CDR3 is 14 amino acids. The germline V and J ends were trimmed by 3 bases and 0 bases, with 9 bases remaining between them. The CDR3 region is CASSMGLRSYEQYF. The CDR3 nucleotides are TGTGCCAGTAGTATGGGACTGCGCTCCTACGAGCAGTACTTC.

This chain links TRBV7-9 with TRBJ2-7, with a possible D match to TRBD1 (5 bases). There are 13 residues in the CDR3. Germline-derived CDR1 and CDR2 are SEHNR and FQNEAQ (reference sequence). Trimming took off 5 bases at V and 3 bases at J, with 11 bases between the two ends. In DNA, the CDR3 is TGTGCCAGCAGCCAGCAGGGTAACTACGAGCAGTACTTC. Translated: CASSQQGNYEQYF.

V usage is TRBV3-1 and J usage is TRBJ2-7, with D possibly matching TRBD1 (5 bases). V gave up 4 bases and J gave up 1 base, with 17 bases separating them. The CDR3 loop spans 16 amino acids. Germline CDR1 and CDR2: LGHDT and YNNKEL (reference sequence). Written as DNA, the CDR3 is TGTGCCAGCAGCCCAAGAGAAGGGGCCACGTCCTACGAGCAGTACTTC. This encodes CASSPREGATSYEQYF.

This chain links TRBV27 with TRBJ1-2, with no clear D. Germline CDR1 reads MNHEY; CDR2 reads SMNVEV (reference sequence). This CDR3 spans 13 amino acids. Trimming removed 5 bases at V and 5 bases at J, with 12 bases between. The CDR3 nucleotides are TGTGCCAGCAGTCTCGGGAAATTTTATGGCTACACCTTC. This codes for CASSLGKFYGYTF.

V and J are TRBV6-5 and TRBJ2-7, with D possibly called TRBD1 or TRBD2 (6 bases each). CDR1 and CDR2 (germline): MNHEY, SVGAGI. With 0 bases removed from V and 0 bases from J, the gap between germline ends came to 15 bases. The length of the CDR3 is 17 residues. The CDR3 sequence is CASSYSGGRRSSYEQYF. CDR3 nucleotide sequence: TGTGCCAGCAGTTACTCAGGGGGGAGAAGGAGCTCCTACGAGCAGTACTTC.

J is TRBJ2-3 and V is TRBV2; D assignment may be TRBD1 or TRBD2 (5 bases each). Trimming stripped 2 bases from V and 5 bases from J, with 17 bases between. Germline loops: CDR1 SNHLY, CDR2 FYNNEI. The CDR3 has 16 amino acids. This chain's CDR3 is CASSESPGGTGDTQYF. DNA of the CDR3: TGTGCCAGCAGTGAAAGTCCGGGTGGGACGGGAGATACGCAGTATTTT.

V and J are TRBV20-1 and TRBJ2-7; tentatively, D is TRBD1 or TRBD2 (5 bases each). This CDR3 contains 13 residues. The germline V and J ends were trimmed by 1 base and 4 bases, with 11 bases remaining between them. Germline CDR1 reads DFQATT; CDR2 reads SNEGSKA (reference sequence). The CDR3 protein is CSARAGDRYEQYF. In DNA form, the CDR3 reads TGCAGTGCTAGAGCCGGGGACCGATACGAGCAGTACTTC.

The CDR3 bases are TGTGCCAGCAGTTTATGGGGGACAGGGGGTTCAAATGAGCAGTTCTTC. Translated, it gives CASSLWGTGGSNEQFF. V and J are TRBV27 and TRBJ2-1; 11 bases fit TRBD1. Germline lookup yields CDR1 MNHEY and CDR2 SMNVEV (reference sequence). The CDR3 is 16 amino acids. V was pared by 1 base and J by 7 bases, with 6 bases of the junction left unmatched.

The chain uses TRBV5-1 and TRBJ1-2; no clear D gene. CDR3 length equals 16 residues. V lost 0 bases to trimming and J lost 6 bases, with 18 bases between them. Germline CDR1 SGHRS, CDR2 YFSETQ. The CDR3 spells CASSLGQTMALDGYTF. DNA of the CDR3: TGCGCCAGCAGCTTGGGTCAGACTATGGCTCTCGATGGCTACACCTTC.